This TCR beta chain comes out of a study of blood T cells in healthy people across ages (dated by TCRdb to 2015 to 2017). Background for the entire study: In model experiments, template switching captured about one uniquely barcoded TCR beta cDNA molecule for every two T cells. For two donors (one aged 18 to 29 and one aged 80 or older), the study analyzed two additional independent replicas of 1 million unique cDNA reads from the same blood draw. The donors were split into four age groups: young (average 16 years), middle-aged (39), aged (more than 60) and long-lived (more than 80). The study measured age-related changes in TCR beta repertoire diversity using deep sequencing normalized with unique cDNA molecular identifiers. Overall results and qualifications from the work: Because profiling used bulk unsorted PBMCs, naive and antigen-experienced compartments could not be compared conclusively. Compared with the aged group, more naive CD4+ T cells, fewer expanded clones and increased TCR diversity were shown by the long-lived group, suggesting age selection. Because donor CMV infection status was unknown, age-related changes in expanded clonotypes were potentially confounded. A strong correlation was found between observed TCR beta diversity and the percentage of naive T cells measured by flow cytometry. As age increased, observed TCR beta diversity per million T cells dropped in a roughly linear way, and a significant reduction was already evident by age about 36. Estimates of total diversity based on one million sequenced T cells were regarded as lower bounds and as underestimates.

Including cysteine and phenylalanine, the CDR3 has 14 amino acids. Kept here is only the CDR3 DNA, which spans 42 bases and is read in frame from base 1. CDR1 and CDR2 are drawn from the germline V gene: SGHTA, FQGNSA. A distance of 5 bases separates the germline ends of V and J, which lose 3 bases and 2 bases respectively. Donors were 39 systemically healthy Caucasian individuals from Russia aged roughly 6 to 90 years. Each donor gave around 9.5 milliliters of peripheral blood, collected into EDTA-treated Vacutainer tubes. PBMCs were isolated by Ficoll-Paque density-gradient centrifugation, with at least 6 million obtained per sample. Trizol reagent was used to extract total RNA from the PBMCs, yielding at least 5 micrograms per sample. For every donor, flow cytometry on a PBMC aliquot measured the percentage of naive CD45RAhigh/CD27high T cells. Receptor libraries were prepared by 5' RACE. The listed sequencing device is Illumina HiSeq 2500. A second PCR of about 6 to 12 cycles was performed with a sample-barcoded 5' primer and a J-beta primer mix. A template-switch 5' adaptor carrying 12 random nucleotides introduced a unique molecular identifier onto each TCR beta cDNA molecule. Each sample yielded at least 2.5 million CDR3-containing paired-end reads. First-strand cDNA synthesis was performed from all RNA using the Mint cDNA synthesis kit, with priming by a TRBC-specific oligonucleotide. After uracil-DNA glycosylase treatment, a first 18-cycle PCR used universal primers M1SS and BC2_uni_R on all cDNA. The authors' analysis ran thus. For normalization, 1 million high-quality reads, each with a distinct molecular identifier, were randomly selected from each sample. Instead of being binned into consensus sequences, reads that shared molecular identifiers were thrown out. MiTCR, with a Q25 quality threshold and the strictest error-elimination algorithm, was used for CDR3 identification, clonotype clustering and error correction. A nonparametric unseen species model with Euler transformation was used to estimate lower-bound total TCR beta diversity. TCRdb's own reprocessing of the public reads used fastp at Q25 and MiXCR and kept productive beta chains. Under each unique CDR3 protein, matching rows form one entry showing the most common genes and DNA. None of the V and J calls come from the authors' own analysis; TCRdb made them. The sample table shows more than 1,000,000 distinct CDR3 sequences, and almost 25% are seen once. The biggest ten clones account for 0.65% to 0.95% of the sample.

This clonotype was seen more than once but under ten times. Its antigen target is currently unknown. It has no much larger one-base neighbor in the sample; base qualities were not kept. The data were also submitted as part of a second study, on T cells of mothers and their children. That second publication adds: Nine systemically healthy Caucasian individuals served as donors, namely three mothers together with their six children. cDNA synthesis consumed the entire amount of extracted RNA, loaded at roughly 1.5 ug RNA in each 15 ul reaction. Sample barcodes and 2-4 random nucleotides were added via the M1S primer in the second PCR. Each mother yielded over 9.5 million TCR beta CDR3 reads and each child 2.5 million to 3 million reads. Thymic selection similarly shapes TCR recombination output in related and unrelated pairs, with minor effect from inherited differences. Related mother-child pairs always showed normalized repertoire overlap that was slightly higher than in unrelated mother-child pairs, though the difference was never significant. Persistent microchimeric T cell clones were not detected, at a sensitivity of approximately 93 clones per million clonotypes. To look for features that set related mother-child pairs apart from unrelated individuals, the researchers ran deep NGS to compare the TCR beta repertoires of mothers and children. The mean age was roughly 40 +/- 4 years for the mothers and about 10 +/- 4 years for the children. After adapter ligation with NEBNext reagents, the libraries were sequenced on Illumina HiSeq 2000 with 100+100 nt paired-end reads. To prevent cross-contamination, the mother and child libraries were prepared a month apart and were sequenced in separate runs. For each donor, between 500,000 and 2,000,000 distinct TCR beta clonotypes were identified. Naive TCR beta clonotypes were estimated from low-frequency clonotypes matched to each donor's FACS-determined naive share, without sorting.

Recombination linked TRBV7-2 to TRBJ2-6; too little of a D gene remains to name it. The sequencing sample was made of blood. The sequence was obtained from a girl aged 2 to 9 in good health. The DNA reads TGTGCCAGCAGCTTGGCAGCTGGGGCCAACGTCCTGACTTTC. This sequence encodes CASSLAAGANVLTF.